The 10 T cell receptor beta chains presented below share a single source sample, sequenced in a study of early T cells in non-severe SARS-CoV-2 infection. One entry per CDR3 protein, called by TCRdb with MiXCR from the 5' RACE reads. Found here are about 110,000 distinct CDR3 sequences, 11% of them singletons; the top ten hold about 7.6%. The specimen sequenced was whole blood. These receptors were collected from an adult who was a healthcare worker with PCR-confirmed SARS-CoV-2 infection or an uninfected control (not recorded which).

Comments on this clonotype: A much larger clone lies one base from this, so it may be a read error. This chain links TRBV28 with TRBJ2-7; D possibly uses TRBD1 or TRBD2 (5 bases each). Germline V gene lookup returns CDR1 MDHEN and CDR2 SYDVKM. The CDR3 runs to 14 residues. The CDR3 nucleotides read TGTGCCGGCAGTCCGGACCACGAGAGGGGCGAGCAGTACTTC. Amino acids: CAGSPDHERGEQYF.

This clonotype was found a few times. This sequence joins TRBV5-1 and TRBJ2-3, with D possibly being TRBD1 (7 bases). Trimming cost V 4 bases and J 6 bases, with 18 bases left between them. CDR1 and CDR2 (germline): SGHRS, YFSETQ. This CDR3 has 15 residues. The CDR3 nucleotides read TGCGCCAGCAGCCGGAGGGACAGCCGTATGGATACGCAGTATTTT. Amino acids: CASSRRDSRMDTQYF.

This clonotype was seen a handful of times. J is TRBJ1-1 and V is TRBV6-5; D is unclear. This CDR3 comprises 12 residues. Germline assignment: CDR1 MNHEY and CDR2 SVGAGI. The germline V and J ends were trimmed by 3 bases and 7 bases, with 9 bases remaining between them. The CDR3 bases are TGTGCCAGCAGTTATAATAGGGTTGAAGCTTTCTTT. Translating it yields CASSYNRVEAFF.

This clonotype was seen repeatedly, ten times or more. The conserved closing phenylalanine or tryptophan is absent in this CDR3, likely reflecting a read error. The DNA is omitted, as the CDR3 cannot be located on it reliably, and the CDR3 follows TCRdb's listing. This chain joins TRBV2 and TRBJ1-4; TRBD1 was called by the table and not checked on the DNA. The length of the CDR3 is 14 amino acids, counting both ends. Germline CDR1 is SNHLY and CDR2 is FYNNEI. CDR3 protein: CASSEERNPEAPGV.

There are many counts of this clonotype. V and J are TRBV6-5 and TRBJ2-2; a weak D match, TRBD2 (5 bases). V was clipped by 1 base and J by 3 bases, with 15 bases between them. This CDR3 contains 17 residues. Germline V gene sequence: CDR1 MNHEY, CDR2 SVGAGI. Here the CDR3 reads CASSYLGLSRDTGELFF. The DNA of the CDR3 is TGTGCCAGCAGTTACTTAGGACTCTCCCGGGACACCGGGGAGCTGTTTTTT.

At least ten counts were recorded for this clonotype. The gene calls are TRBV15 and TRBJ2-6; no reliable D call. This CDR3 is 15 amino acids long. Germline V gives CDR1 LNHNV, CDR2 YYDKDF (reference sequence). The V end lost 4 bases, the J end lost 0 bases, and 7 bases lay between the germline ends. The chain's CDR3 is CATSIKGSGANVLTF. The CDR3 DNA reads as TGTGCCACCAGCATTAAGGGCTCTGGGGCCAACGTCCTGACTTTC.

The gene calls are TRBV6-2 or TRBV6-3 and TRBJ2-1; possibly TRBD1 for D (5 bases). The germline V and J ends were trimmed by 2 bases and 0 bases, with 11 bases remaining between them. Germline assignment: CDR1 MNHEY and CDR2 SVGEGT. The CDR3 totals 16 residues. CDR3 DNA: TGTGCCAGCAGTTACCGGGCCGACAGCTCCTACAATGAGCAGTTCTTC. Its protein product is CASSYRADSSYNEQFF.

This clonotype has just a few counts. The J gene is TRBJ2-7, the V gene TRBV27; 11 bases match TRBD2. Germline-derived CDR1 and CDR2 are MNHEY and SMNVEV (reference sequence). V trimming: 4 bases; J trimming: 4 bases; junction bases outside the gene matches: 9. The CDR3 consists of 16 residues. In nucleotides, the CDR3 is TGTGCCAGCAGTTCACCAGCCACTAGCGGGAGATACGAGCAGTACTTC. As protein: CASSSPATSGRYEQYF.

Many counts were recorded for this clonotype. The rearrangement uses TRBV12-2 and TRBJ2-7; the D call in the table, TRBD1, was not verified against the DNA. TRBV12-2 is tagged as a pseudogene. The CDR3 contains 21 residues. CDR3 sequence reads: CASRLVRGESGQGLGSYEQYF. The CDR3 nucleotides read TGTGCAAGTCGCTTAGTTCGGGGCGAATCGGGACAAGGACTAGGCTCCTACGAGCAGTACTTC.

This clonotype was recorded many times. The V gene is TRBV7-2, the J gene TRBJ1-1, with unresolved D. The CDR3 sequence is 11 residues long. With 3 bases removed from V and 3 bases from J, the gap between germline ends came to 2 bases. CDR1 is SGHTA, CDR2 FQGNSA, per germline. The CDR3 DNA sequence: TGTGCCAGCAGCTTTCACACTGAAGCTTTCTTT. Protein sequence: CASSFHTEAFF.